This entry lists 3 T cell receptor beta chains sequenced from one sample in a study of PD-1 blockade in classical Hodgkin lymphoma. Here immunoSEQ multiplex PCR was the method, and the copy in TCRdb shows in-frame clones only, minus some. The sample yields around 31,000 clones, about 85% seen once. In every patient, relapse followed autologous stem cell transplantation, while exposure to brentuximab vedotin differed. Purification of CD4+ T cells from thawed PBMCs was performed via magnetic negative selection. The sample in question was CD4+ T cells from blood, obtained at baseline. The receptors come from a human donor with classical Hodgkin lymphoma.

This clone appeared once. The rearrangement joins TRBV5-1 to TRBJ2-5; D is perhaps TRBD1 or TRBD2 (5 bases each). Germline loops: CDR1 SGHRS, CDR2 YFSETQ. Trimming removed 2 bases from V and 3 bases from J, with 11 bases in between. This CDR3 comprises 14 residues. As DNA, the CDR3 is TGCGCCAGCAGCTTAGAGGGACGTGAAGAGACCCAGTACTTC. Translation gives CASSLEGREETQYF.

The chain is built from TRBV7-9 and TRBJ2-5; 8 bases line up with TRBD2. The CDR3 totals 15 residues. The ends lost 5 bases at V and 7 bases at J; junction bases unmatched: 12. Germline V gene lookup returns CDR1 SEHNR and CDR2 FQNEAQ (reference sequence). The CDR3 loop is CASSASLAVAATQYF. The CDR3 DNA reads TGTGCCAGCAGCGCCTCACTAGCGGTGGCCGCGACCCAGTACTTC.

J is TRBJ2-7 and V is TRBV7-9; 12 bases align to TRBD2. CDR1 is SEHNR, CDR2 FQNEAQ, per germline (reference sequence). V gave up 2 bases and J gave up 6 bases; unmatched junction bases: 17. This CDR3 has 19 amino acids. In nucleotides, the CDR3 is TGTGCCAGCAGCTTACAGGCCAGACTAGCGGGAGAGCACATTCGCGAGCAGTACTTC. It is translated as CASSLQARLAGEHIREQYF.